These 2 T cell receptor beta chains were sequenced from one sample in a study of T cells in Graves' hyperthyroidism and ophthalmopathy. It was RNA transcripts that yielded the amplified TCR beta CDR3 regions. Initially, a first-round RT-PCR of the TCR CDR3 employed the HTBI primer set. TCRdb reprocessed the multiplex PCR reads via MiXCR and lists one record per CDR3 protein. The sample yields 500,000 to 600,000 distinct CDR3 sequences, 40% to 50% seen once. The sequenced sample consisted of peripheral blood or thyroid tissue (not recorded which). The receptors originated from an adult woman with Graves' disease, either hyperthyroidism or ophthalmopathy (not recorded which).

J is TRBJ2-6 and V is TRBV19; 8 nucleotides line up with TRBD1. This CDR3 spans 17 amino acids. J lost 0 bases, V lost 6 bases, and 7 bases had no gene match. Germline V gene lookup returns CDR1 LNHDA and CDR2 SQIVND (reference sequence). As DNA, the CDR3 is TGTGCCAGTAGCATACAGGGGGGTACCTCTGGGGCCAACGTCCTGACTTTC. It yields the protein CASSIQGGTSGANVLTF.

The V call is TRBV29-1, the J call TRBJ2-1; 7 bases agree with TRBD2. CDR3 size: 15 residues. CDR1 and CDR2 (germline): SQVTM, ANQGSEA. V shed 8 bases and J 4 bases; nucleotides not matched to a gene: 14. The CDR3 loop is CSSLMPAGTYNEQFF. The CDR3 DNA sequence: TGCAGCTCATTAATGCCAGCGGGGACGTACAATGAGCAGTTCTTC.